This TCR beta chain comes out of a study of T cell repertoires in cytomegalovirus infection. As for the study in general: Carrying CMV and the relevant HLA type showed in public TCR beta signatures. Findings and limits, study-wide: Carriers of CMV plus the relevant HLA were identified by cumulative public TCR beta family frequency. Ex vivo responses were dominated by HLA-C-restricted CMV-specific TCR beta clonotypes.

This clonotype has a count of ten or more. The antigen remains undetermined. TCRdb re-called the reads with MiXCR, one entry per CDR3 protein. The sample includes 250,000 to 300,000 distinct CDR3 sequences, 20% to 30% of them seen just once. Germline V CDR1 and CDR2: SGHVS, FNYEAQ. Losses at the gene ends were 1 base for V and 4 bases for J; bases not matched to a gene: 4. The CDR3 covers 15 residues. The chain couples TRBV7-6 to TRBJ2-1; 7 positions agree with TRBD1. Material for sequencing was PBMCs. The TCR comes from a human donor in good health (CMV status not recorded). Some clones in this sample may be carry-over from other donors' samples. Here the CDR3 reads CASSLGGTAYNEQFF. The CDR3 DNA is TGTGCCAGCAGCTTAGGTGGGACAGCATACAATGAGCAGTTCTTC.